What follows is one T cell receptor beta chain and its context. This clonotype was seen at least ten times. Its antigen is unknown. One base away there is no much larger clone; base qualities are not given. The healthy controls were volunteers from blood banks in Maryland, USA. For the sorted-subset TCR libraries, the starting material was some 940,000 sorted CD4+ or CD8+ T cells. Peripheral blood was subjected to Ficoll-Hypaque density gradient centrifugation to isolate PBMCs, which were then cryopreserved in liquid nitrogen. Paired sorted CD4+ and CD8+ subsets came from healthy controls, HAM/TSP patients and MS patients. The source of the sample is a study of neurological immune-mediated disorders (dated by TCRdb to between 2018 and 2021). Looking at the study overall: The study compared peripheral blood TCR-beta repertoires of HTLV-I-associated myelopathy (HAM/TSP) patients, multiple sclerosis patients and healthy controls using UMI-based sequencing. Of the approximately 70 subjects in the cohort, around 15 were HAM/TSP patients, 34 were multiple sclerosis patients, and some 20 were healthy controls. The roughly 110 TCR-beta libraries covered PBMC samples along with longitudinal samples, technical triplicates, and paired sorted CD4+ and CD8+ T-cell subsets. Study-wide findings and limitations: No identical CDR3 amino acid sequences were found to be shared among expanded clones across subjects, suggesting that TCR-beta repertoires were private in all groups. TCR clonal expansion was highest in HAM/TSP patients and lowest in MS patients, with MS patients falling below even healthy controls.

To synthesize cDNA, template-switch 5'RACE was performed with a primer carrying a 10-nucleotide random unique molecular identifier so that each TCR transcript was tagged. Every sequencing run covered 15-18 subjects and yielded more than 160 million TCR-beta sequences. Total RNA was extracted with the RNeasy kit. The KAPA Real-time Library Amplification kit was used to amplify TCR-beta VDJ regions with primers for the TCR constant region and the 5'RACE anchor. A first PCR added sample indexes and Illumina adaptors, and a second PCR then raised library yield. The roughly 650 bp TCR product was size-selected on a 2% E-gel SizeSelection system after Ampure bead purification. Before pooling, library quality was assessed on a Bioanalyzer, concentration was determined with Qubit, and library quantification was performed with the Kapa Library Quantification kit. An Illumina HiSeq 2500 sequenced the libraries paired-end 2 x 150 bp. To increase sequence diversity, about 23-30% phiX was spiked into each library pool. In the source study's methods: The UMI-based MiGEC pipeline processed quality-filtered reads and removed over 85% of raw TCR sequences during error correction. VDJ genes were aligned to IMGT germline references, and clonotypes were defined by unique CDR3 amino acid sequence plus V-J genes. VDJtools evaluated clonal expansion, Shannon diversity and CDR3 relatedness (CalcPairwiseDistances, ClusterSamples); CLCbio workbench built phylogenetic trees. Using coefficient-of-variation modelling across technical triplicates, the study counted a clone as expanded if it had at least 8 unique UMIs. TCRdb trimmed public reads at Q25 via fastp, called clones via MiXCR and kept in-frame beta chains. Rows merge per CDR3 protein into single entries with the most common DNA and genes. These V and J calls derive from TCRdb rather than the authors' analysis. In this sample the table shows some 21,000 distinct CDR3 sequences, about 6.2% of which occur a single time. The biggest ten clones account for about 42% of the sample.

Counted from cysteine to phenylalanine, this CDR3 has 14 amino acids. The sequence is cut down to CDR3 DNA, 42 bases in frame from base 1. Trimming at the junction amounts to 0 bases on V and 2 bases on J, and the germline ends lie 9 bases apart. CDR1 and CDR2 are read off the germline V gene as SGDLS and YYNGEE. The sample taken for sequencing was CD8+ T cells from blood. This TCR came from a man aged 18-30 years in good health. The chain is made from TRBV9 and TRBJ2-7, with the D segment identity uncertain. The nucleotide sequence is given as TGTGCCAGCAGCGTAGGAGGCAGCGCCTACGAGCAGTACTTC. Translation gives CASSVGGSAYEQYF.